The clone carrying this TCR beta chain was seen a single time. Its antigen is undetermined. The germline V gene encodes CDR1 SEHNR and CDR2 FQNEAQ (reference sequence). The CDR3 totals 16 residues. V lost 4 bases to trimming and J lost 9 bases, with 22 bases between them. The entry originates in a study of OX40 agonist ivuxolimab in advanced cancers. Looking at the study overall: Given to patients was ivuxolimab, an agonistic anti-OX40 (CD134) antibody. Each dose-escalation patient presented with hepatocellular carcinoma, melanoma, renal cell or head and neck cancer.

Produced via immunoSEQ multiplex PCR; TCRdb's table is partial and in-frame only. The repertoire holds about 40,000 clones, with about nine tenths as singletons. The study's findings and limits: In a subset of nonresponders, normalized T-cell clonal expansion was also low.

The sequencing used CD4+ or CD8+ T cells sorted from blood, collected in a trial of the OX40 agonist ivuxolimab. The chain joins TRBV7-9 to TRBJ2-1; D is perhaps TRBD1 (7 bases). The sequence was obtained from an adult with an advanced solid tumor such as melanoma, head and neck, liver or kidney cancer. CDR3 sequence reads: CASSSAEGAPSGEQFF. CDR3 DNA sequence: TGTGCCAGCAGCTCCGCGGAGGGGGCTCCGAGTGGTGAGCAGTTCTTC.